Listed here are 18 T cell receptor beta chains from one sample, sequenced in a study of T-cell reconstitution after alpha-beta-depleted transplantation in children. Using unique molecular identifiers, the investigators prepared the TCRbeta library. TCRdb called the PCR reads again in MiXCR, with one record for every CDR3 protein. The table includes fewer than 700,000 distinct CDR3 sequences, approximately 13% detected once. Source: PBMCs, mostly from graft donor cells, taken 360 days after TCRalphabeta/CD19-depleted stem cell transplant. These receptors were taken from a male patient between 5 and 17 years old who had a stem cell transplant for acute myeloid leukemia, so the T cells may come from the graft donor.

This clonotype was seen a handful of times. The V and J genes are TRBV18 and TRBJ2-1, with 12 bases aligning to TRBD1. The CDR3 is made up of 15 amino acids. Looked up from germline, CDR1 is KGHSH and CDR2 is LQKENI. Trimming took 6 bases from V and 6 from J; bases not matched to a gene: 6. The CDR3 sequence: CASSTGQGARNEQFF. Written as DNA, the CDR3 is TGTGCCAGCTCGACGGGACAGGGGGCGCGCAATGAGCAGTTCTTC.

This sequence joins TRBV25-1 and TRBJ2-7; TRBD1 aligns across 7 bases. Germline CDR1 MGHDK, CDR2 SYGVNS. V shed 7 bases, J shed 5 bases, and the junction held 14 bases outside the gene matches. The CDR3 has 15 residues. CDR3 amino acids: CASTDPRQGRDEQYF. CDR3 in DNA: TGTGCCAGCACCGACCCCCGACAGGGTAGGGACGAGCAGTACTTC.

The V and J genes are TRBV29-1 and TRBJ1-5, with 8 bases that match TRBD1. After removal of 5 bases from V and 6 bases from J, the junction contained 9 bases not matched to a gene. The germline V gene has CDR1 SQVTM and CDR2 ANQGSEA. The CDR3 is made up of 14 amino acids. CDR3 bases: TGCAGCGTTTCCTCGACAGGGGTTGGTCAGCCCCAGCATTTT. Its translation is CSVSSTGVGQPQHF. Full variable domain (rest looked up from reference TRBV29-1 and TRBJ1-5): SAVISQKPSRDICQRGTSLTIQCQVDSQVTMMFWYRQQPGQSLTLIATANQGSEATYESGFVIDKFPISRPNLTFSTLTVSNMSPEDSSIYLCSVSSTGVGQPQHFGDGTRLSIL.

The V and J genes are TRBV10-3 and TRBJ2-3; 11 bases align to TRBD2. Germline trimming cut 6 bases from V and 2 bases from J; bases unmatched to any gene: 4. The CDR3 is made up of 15 amino acids. Germline assignment: CDR1 ENHRY and CDR2 SYGVKD. The CDR3 loop is CAIRLAGGVTDTQYF. The CDR3 DNA reads TGTGCCATCAGATTAGCGGGAGGGGTCACAGATACGCAGTATTTT.

This clonotype was seen many times. This chain links TRBV20-1 with TRBJ2-3; 7 bases align to TRBD2. This CDR3 is 12 amino acids long. Germline CDR1 DFQATT, CDR2 SNEGSKA (reference sequence). Trimming at V came to 4 bases and at J to 3 bases, leaving 1 base not matched to a gene. The CDR3 spells CSAMGGTDTQYF. CDR3 coding DNA: TGCAGTGCTATGGGGGGGACAGATACGCAGTATTTT.

This clonotype was recorded a few times. The chain employs TRBV28 and TRBJ1-1; unclear D gene. Looked up from germline, CDR1 is MDHEN and CDR2 is SYDVKM. CDR3 length equals 11 residues. V lost 0 bases to trimming and J lost 10 bases, with 6 bases between them. The CDR3 bases are TGTGCCAGCAGTTTATGGTCCGTAGCTTTCTTT. As protein: CASSLWSVAFF. Using reference TRBV28 and TRBJ1-1 for the parts outside the CDR3, the full variable domain is DVKVTQSSRYLVKRTGEKVFLECVQDMDHENMFWYRQDPGLGLRLIYFSYDVKMKEKGDIPEGYSVSREKKERFSLILESASTNQTSMYLCASSLWSVAFFGQGTRLTVV.

The V and J genes are TRBV15 and TRBJ2-5; 8 bases match TRBD2. This CDR3 is built from 16 residues. With V trimmed by 0 bases and J by 1 base, 4 bases remained unmatched. In germline, CDR1 is LNHNV, CDR2 YYDKDF (reference sequence). CDR3 sequence reads: CATSRDGGRIQETQYF. The CDR3 region has the DNA TGTGCCACCAGCAGAGATGGCGGGAGGATCCAAGAGACCCAGTACTTC. Full variable domain (outside the CDR3, taken from reference TRBV15 and TRBJ2-5): DAMVIQNPRYQVTQFGKPVTLSCSQTLNHNVMYWYQQKSSQAPKLLFHYYDKDFNNEADTPDNFQSRRPNTSFCFLDIRSPGLGDTAMYLCATSRDGGRIQETQYFGPGTRLLVL.

This clonotype has a handful of counts. CDR3 loop: CASSLELAVNEQFF. As DNA, the CDR3 is TGTGCCAGCAGCTTAGAACTAGCGGTCAATGAGCAGTTCTTC. The chain combines TRBV7-2 with TRBJ2-1, with 8 bases matching TRBD2. Trimming at V came to 1 base and at J to 6 bases, leaving 2 bases not matched to a gene. Germline CDR1 and CDR2: SGHTA and FQGNSA. The CDR3 totals 14 residues. Complete variable domain (other parts from reference TRBV7-2 and TRBJ2-1): GAGVSQSPSNKVTEKGKDVELRCDPISGHTALYWYRQSLGQGLEFLIYFQGNSAPDKSGLPSDRFSAERTGGSVSTLTIQRTQQEDSAVYLCASSLELAVNEQFFGPGTRLTVL.

This clonotype showed up just once. The rearrangement links TRBV24-1 to TRBJ1-4; 7 nucleotides line up with TRBD1. Per germline, CDR1 KGHDR and CDR2 SFDVKD. The V and J ends lost 3 bases and 5 bases, in that order; junction bases with no gene match: 8. The CDR3 totals 16 residues. The CDR3 loop is CATSDPRGKNNEKLFF. The CDR3 nucleotides read TGTGCCACCAGTGATCCCAGGGGGAAAAACAATGAAAAACTGTTTTTT.

The sample holds a few counts of this clonotype. The chain uses TRBV6-2 or TRBV6-3 and TRBJ1-5; D ambiguous. Trimming pared 6 bases from V and 1 base from J, leaving 7 bases between. Germline loops: CDR1 MNHEY, CDR2 SVGEGT. CDR3 length: 13 residues. Here the CDR3 reads CASRWESNQPQHF. The DNA of the CDR3 is TGTGCCAGCAGGTGGGAGAGCAATCAGCCCCAGCATTTT.

This clonotype was detected a few times. The rearrangement joins TRBV25-1 to TRBJ2-7, with D tentatively TRBD1 (6 bases). The CDR3 loop spans 14 amino acids. Germline V gene sequence: CDR1 MGHDK, CDR2 SYGVNS. The ends were cut back, 6 bases at V and 4 bases at J, with 16 bases in the middle. This chain's CDR3 is CASSTRGHRYEQYF. The CDR3 coding sequence is TGTGCCAGCAGCACCCGGGGACATCGGTACGAGCAGTACTTC.

The V call is TRBV7-9, the J call TRBJ2-3; 13 positions match TRBD2. CDR1 and CDR2 (germline): SEHNR, FQNEAQ (reference sequence). J was trimmed by 1 base and V by 4 bases; bases with no gene match: 2. The CDR3 is 16 amino acids. The CDR3 reads CASSWTSGGGTDTQYF. The DNA for the CDR3 is TGTGCCAGCAGCTGGACTAGCGGGGGAGGCACAGATACGCAGTATTTT.

Only a few counts were recorded for this clonotype. The chain carries TRBV14 and TRBJ2-1, with D uncertain. With 2 bases removed from V and 6 bases from J, the gap between germline ends came to 8 bases. This CDR3 region has 13 residues. The V gene's germline CDR1 is SGHDN and CDR2 FVKESK. The CDR3 region has the DNA TGTGCCAGCAGCCAAATTAGAATCAATGAGCAGTTCTTC. Translation: CASSQIRINEQFF.

This clonotype was seen a handful of times. This sequence joins TRBV7-9 and TRBJ2-7; D gene uncertain. The CDR3 length is 16 residues. Germline V gene sequence: CDR1 SEHNR, CDR2 FQNEAQ (reference sequence). Trimming stripped 6 bases from V and 5 bases from J, with 23 bases between. The DNA of the CDR3 is TGTGCCAGCAGATCAAACGTCCGGCATGGGTCCCACGAGCAGTACTTC. Residues: CASRSNVRHGSHEQYF.

A few counts support this clonotype. The genes are TRBV10-3 and TRBJ2-3; the match to TRBD2 covers 10 bases. CDR3 size: 13 residues. CDR1 and CDR2 from the germline V gene are ENHRY and SYGVKD. The ends lost 10 bases at V and 3 bases at J; junction bases unmatched: 4. CDR3 sequence: CATQREGTDTQYF. DNA of the CDR3: TGTGCCACCCAGCGGGAGGGGACAGATACGCAGTATTTT.

This clonotype was observed many times. The chain employs TRBV7-6 and TRBJ2-7; tentatively, D is TRBD2 (6 bases). This CDR3 has 19 amino acids. V lost 2 bases, J lost 0 bases, and 23 bases lay in between. CDR1 is SGHVS and CDR2 is FNYEAQ in the germline V gene. The CDR3: CASSLHSGFQGGGSYEQYF. The CDR3 DNA follows: TGTGCCAGCAGCTTACATTCGGGGTTCCAGGGAGGAGGCTCCTACGAGCAGTACTTC.

This clonotype was detected many times. V usage is TRBV28 and J usage is TRBJ2-7; 14 bases map to TRBD2. Germline CDR1 is MDHEN and CDR2 is SYDVKM. The ends lost 2 bases at V and 6 bases at J; junction bases unmatched: 15. The CDR3 contains 19 residues. The CDR3 loop reads CASSLTPTGLAGEYGEQYF. CDR3 coding DNA: TGTGCCAGCAGTTTAACCCCCACGGGACTAGCGGGAGAGTACGGCGAGCAGTACTTC. Full variable domain (outside the CDR3, taken from reference TRBV28 and TRBJ2-7): DVKVTQSSRYLVKRTGEKVFLECVQDMDHENMFWYRQDPGLGLRLIYFSYDVKMKEKGDIPEGYSVSREKKERFSLILESASTNQTSMYLCASSLTPTGLAGEYGEQYFGPGTRLTVT.

V and J are TRBV20-1 and TRBJ2-2; perhaps TRBD2 as D (6 bases). CDR3 length: 12 residues. Per germline, CDR1 DFQATT and CDR2 SNEGSKA (reference sequence). Trimming removed 3 bases at V and 7 bases at J, with 9 bases between. CDR3 coding DNA: TGCAGTGCTAGGGAGGGGATCGGGGAGCTGTTTTTT. It encodes CSAREGIGELFF.